This T cell receptor beta chain was found in a study of T cell responses to AZD1222 COVID-19 vaccine. This CDR3 is built from 15 residues. Germline loops: CDR1 MGHRA, CDR2 YSYEKL. Trimming took 3 bases from V and 4 from J; bases not matched to a gene: 5. A remark on this clone: No antigen is known for it.

General observations from the study: Receipt of two AZD1222 doses was followed by a rise in Spike-specific TCR breadth and depth. The repertoires were collected only after the peak T cell response. Donors were mostly white British, more females; clonal diversity possibly underestimated. Seropositive at baseline were only six AZD1222 recipients.

Clones were read by immunoSEQ multiplex PCR, and TCRdb kept only the in-frame ones, dropping some. In the table there are 130,000 or so clones, 70% to 90% of which are singletons. The material sequenced was peripheral blood, taken 28 days after the second dose of the MenACWY control vaccine. V usage is TRBV4-1 and J usage is TRBJ2-3; the match to TRBD2 covers 9 bases. The TCR comes from an adult who received the MenACWY meningococcal vaccine as a control. The CDR3: CASSQAGLAPDTQYF. The CDR3 DNA sequence: TGCGCCAGCAGCCAGGCGGGACTAGCCCCAGATACGCAGTATTTT.